Sequencing of this TCR beta chain was carried out in a study of early T cells in non-severe SARS-CoV-2 infection. The overall study: Sequencing input comprised bulk RNA from unsorted whole blood; chain pairing was not available.

TCRdb re-analysed the 5' RACE reads in MiXCR, keeping a single row per CDR3 protein. The sample includes tens of thousands of distinct CDR3 sequences, approximately 13% seen only once; the top ten take around 6%. This clonotype was seen only a few times. This CDR3 is built from 16 residues. J lost 5 bases, V lost 3 bases, and 12 bases had no gene match. The clonotype was recovered from an adult who was a healthcare worker with PCR-confirmed SARS-CoV-2 infection or an uninfected control (not recorded which). The rearrangement joins TRBV12-3 or TRBV12-4 to TRBJ2-5; the match to TRBD2 covers 7 bases. The specimen was whole blood. The CDR3 loop reads CASSFTPGQGGETQYF. CDR3 DNA: TGTGCCAGCAGTTTTACCCCGGGGCAGGGAGGGGAGACCCAGTACTTC.